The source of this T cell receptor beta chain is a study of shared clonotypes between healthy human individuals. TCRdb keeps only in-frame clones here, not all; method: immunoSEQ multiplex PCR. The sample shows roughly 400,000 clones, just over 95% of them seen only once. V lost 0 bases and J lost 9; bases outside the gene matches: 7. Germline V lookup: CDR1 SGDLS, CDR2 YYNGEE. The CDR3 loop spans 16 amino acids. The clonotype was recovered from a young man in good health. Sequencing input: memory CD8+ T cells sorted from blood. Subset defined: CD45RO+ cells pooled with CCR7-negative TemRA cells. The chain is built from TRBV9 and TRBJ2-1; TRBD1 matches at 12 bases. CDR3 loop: CASSVAGTGGAGEQFF. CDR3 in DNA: TGTGCCAGCAGCGTAGCGGGGACAGGGGGCGCGGGTGAGCAGTTCTTC.